The T cell receptor (beta chain) described here comes from a study of T-cell reconstitution after alpha-beta-depleted transplantation in children. General study findings and limits: Where alpha-beta T cells came from about two months after transplant was reportedly several hundred expanded graft clones. Once a year had passed after transplant, T-cell counts and diversity came mostly from newly produced T cells.

During its preparation, the TCRbeta library received unique molecular identifiers. Each CDR3 protein is one row after TCRdb ran MiXCR on the PCR reads. The table has around 580,000 distinct CDR3 sequences, over 25% seen once; the top ten hold just over 35%. Germline CDR1 and CDR2: SSHAT and FNYEAQ (reference sequence). Trimming pared 4 bases from V and 4 bases from J, leaving 10 bases between. There are 13 residues in the CDR3. As for this clonotype: Its specificity is unknown.

This receptor was obtained from a boy under two years old with Wiskott-Aldrich syndrome, due to receive a stem cell transplant. The source was PBMCs, collected before TCRalphabeta/CD19-depleted stem cell transplant. This chain uses TRBV7-7 with TRBJ2-5, with D hard to call. Here the CDR3 reads CASSSMSAETQYF. Here the CDR3 DNA reads TGTGCCAGCAGCTCTATGTCGGCAGAGACCCAGTACTTC.